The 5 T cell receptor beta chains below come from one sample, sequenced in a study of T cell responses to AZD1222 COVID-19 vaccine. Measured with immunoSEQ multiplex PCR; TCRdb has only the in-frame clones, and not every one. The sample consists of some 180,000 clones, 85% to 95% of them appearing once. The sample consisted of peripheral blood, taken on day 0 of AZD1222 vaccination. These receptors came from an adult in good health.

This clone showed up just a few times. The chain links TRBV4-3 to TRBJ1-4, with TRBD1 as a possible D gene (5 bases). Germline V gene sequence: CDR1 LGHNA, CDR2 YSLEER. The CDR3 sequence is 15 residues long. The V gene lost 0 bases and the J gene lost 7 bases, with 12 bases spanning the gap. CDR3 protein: CASSQEGRAREKLFF. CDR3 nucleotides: TGCGCCAGCAGCCAAGAGGGACGTGCCCGTGAAAAACTGTTTTTT.

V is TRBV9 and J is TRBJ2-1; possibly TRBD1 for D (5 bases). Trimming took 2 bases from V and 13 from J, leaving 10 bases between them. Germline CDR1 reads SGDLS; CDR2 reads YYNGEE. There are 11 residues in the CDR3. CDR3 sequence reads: CASSVGAAQFF. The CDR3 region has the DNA TGTGCCAGCAGCGTTGGGGCAGCCCAGTTCTTC.

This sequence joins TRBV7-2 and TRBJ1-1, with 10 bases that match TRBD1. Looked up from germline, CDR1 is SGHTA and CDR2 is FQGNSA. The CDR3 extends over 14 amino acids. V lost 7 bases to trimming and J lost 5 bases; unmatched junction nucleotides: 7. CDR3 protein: CASTPGQGRTEAFF. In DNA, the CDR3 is TGTGCCAGCACCCCGGGACAGGGGAGGACTGAAGCTTTCTTT.

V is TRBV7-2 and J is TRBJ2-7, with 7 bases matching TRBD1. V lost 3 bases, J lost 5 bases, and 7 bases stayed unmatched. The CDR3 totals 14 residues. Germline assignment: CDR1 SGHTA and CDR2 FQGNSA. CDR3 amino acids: CASSFSTGSNEQYF. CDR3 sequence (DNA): TGTGCCAGCAGCTTTTCGACAGGGTCGAACGAGCAGTACTTC.

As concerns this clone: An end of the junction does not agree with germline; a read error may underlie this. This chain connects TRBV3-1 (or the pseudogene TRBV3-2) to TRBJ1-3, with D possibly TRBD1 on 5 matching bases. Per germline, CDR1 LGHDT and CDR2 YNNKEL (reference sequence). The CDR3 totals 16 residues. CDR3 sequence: CASSRTSGEAGNTIYF. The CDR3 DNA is TGTGCCAGCAGCCGAACTTCGGGGGAGGCTGGAAATACCATATATTTT.